This is a list of T cell receptor beta chains from one sample in a study of shared clonotypes between healthy human individuals. Only in-frame clones appear in the TCRdb table, and some are missing; sequencing was by immunoSEQ multiplex PCR. The sample holds under 700,000 clones, about 95% seen once. Material for sequencing was naive CD8+ T cells sorted from blood. The receptors derive from a woman in her thirties in good health. Both conserved end residues are part of each CDR3. Fields, in order: V gene, clone size, D gene, J gene, CDR3 protein, CDR3 DNA. A D gene is named only where the DNA matches it firmly. Rows may omit the clone size; those that give it use once, few, many or a size class.

TRBV7-2,NA,TRBD2,TRBJ2-7,CASSQGLAEAYEQYF,TGTGCCAGCAGCCAGGGACTAGCGGAGGCCTACGAGCAGTACTTC
TRBV7-6,NA,TRBD1,TRBJ2-1,CASSLFGVRGHDEQFF,TGTGCCAGCAGCTTATTTGGTGTTAGGGGGCACGATGAGCAGTTCTTC
TRBV14,NA,NA,TRBJ2-7,CASSQAGFKGEQYF,TGTGCCAGCAGCCAAGCTGGGTTCAAGGGCGAGCAGTACTTC
TRBV7-9,NA,NA,TRBJ1-2,CASYDGSPYGYTF,TGTGCCAGCTACGACGGATCTCCCTATGGCTACACCTTC
TRBV28,NA,TRBD2,TRBJ2-1,CASSFPLAGGNEQFF,TGTGCCAGCAGTTTCCCGCTAGCGGGGGGCAATGAGCAGTTCTTC
TRBV15,NA,NA,TRBJ1-6,CATSRRTVGDSPLHF,TGTGCCACCAGCAGGAGGACAGTGGGAGATTCACCCCTCCACTTT
TRBV6-1,NA,NA,TRBJ2-7,CASSVPAYEQYF,TGTGCCAGCAGTGTACCCGCGTACGAGCAGTACTTC
TRBV5-1,NA,TRBD2,TRBJ2-7,CASSAGTSGSYEQYF,TGCGCCAGCAGCGCCGGGACTAGCGGCTCCTACGAGCAGTACTTC
TRBV10-1,NA,NA,TRBJ2-7,CASSEGRQYEQYF,TGCGCCAGCAGTGAAGGCAGGCAATACGAGCAGTACTTC
TRBV5-1,NA,NA,TRBJ2-2,CASSLNQADRGLINTGELFF,TGCGCCAGCAGCTTGAATCAGGCGGACAGAGGATTAATAAACACCGGGGAGCTGTTTTTT
TRBV27,NA,TRBD2,TRBJ2-7,CASGNLSGRAPEQYF,TGTGCCAGCGGTAATCTTAGCGGGAGGGCCCCCGAGCAGTACTTC
TRBV28,NA,NA,TRBJ2-1,CASSSPQLDRESYNEQFF,TGTGCCAGCAGTTCCCCTCAATTGGACAGAGAATCCTACAATGAGCAGTTCTTC
TRBV5-1,NA,TRBD2,TRBJ2-1,CASSLGSGRDRFF,TGCGCCAGCAGCTTGGGTAGCGGGAGGGATCGGTTCTTC
TRBV2,NA,TRBD1,TRBJ2-7,CASSFDRGLYEQYF,TGTGCCAGCAGTTTCGACAGGGGTCTATACGAGCAGTACTTC
TRBV11-2,NA,TRBD2,TRBJ2-3,CASSLDLSGASTDTQYF,TGTGCCAGCAGCTTAGATCTTAGCGGGGCTAGCACAGATACGCAGTATTTT
TRBV5-4,NA,TRBD1,TRBJ1-2,CASSLDQGALRYGYTF,TGTGCCAGCAGCTTGGATCAGGGGGCCCTTCGCTATGGCTACACCTTC
TRBV2,NA,NA,TRBJ1-1,CASSAGFNTEAFF,TGTGCCAGCAGTGCCGGGTTTAACACTGAAGCTTTCTTT
TRBV28,NA,NA,TRBJ2-5,CASSFSGEGQETQYF,TGTGCCAGCAGTTTCTCAGGCGAAGGGCAGGAGACCCAGTACTTC
TRBV5-1,NA,TRBD1,TRBJ2-7,CASMSGTGDGEQYF,TGCGCCAGCATGTCCGGGACAGGGGACGGCGAGCAGTACTTC
TRBV19,once,NA,TRBJ1-2,CASTGYSYGYTF,TGTGCCAGTACCGGATACTCCTATGGCTACACCTTC
TRBV4-1,NA,TRBD1,TRBJ2-7,CASSLTGFEQYF,TGCGCCAGCAGCCTGACAGGGTTCGAGCAGTACTTC